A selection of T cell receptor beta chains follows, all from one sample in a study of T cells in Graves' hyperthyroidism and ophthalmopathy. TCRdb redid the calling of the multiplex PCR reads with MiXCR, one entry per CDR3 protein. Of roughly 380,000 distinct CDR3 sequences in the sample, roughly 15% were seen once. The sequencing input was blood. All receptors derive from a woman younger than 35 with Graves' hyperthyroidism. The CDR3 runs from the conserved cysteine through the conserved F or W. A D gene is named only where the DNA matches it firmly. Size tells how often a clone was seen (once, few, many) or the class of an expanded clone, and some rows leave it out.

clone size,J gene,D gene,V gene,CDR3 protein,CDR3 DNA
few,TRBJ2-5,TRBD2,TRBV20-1,CSARLAGAETQYF,TGCAGTGCCAGGCTAGCGGGAGCGGAGACCCAGTACTTC
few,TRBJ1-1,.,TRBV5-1,CASSLESAVNTEAFF,TGCGCCAGCAGCTTGGAGAGCGCAGTGAACACTGAAGCTTTCTTT
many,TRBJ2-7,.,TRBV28,CASSPTRAYEQYF,TGTGCCAGCAGCCCCACTCGAGCCTACGAGCAGTACTTC
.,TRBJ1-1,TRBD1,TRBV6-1,CASCKDRGMNTEAFF,TGTGCCAGCTGCAAGGACAGGGGGATGAACACTGAAGCTTTCTTT
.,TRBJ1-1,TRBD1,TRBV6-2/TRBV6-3,CASSYDRGGTEAFF,TGTGCCAGCAGTTACGACAGGGGGGGCACTGAAGCTTTCTTT
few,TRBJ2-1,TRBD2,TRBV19,CASSMGTSGIPEQFF,TGTGCCAGTAGTATGGGGACTAGCGGGATTCCTGAGCAGTTCTTC
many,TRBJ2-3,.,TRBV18,CASSPGPSPADTQYF,TGTGCCAGCTCACCGGGACCGTCCCCCGCAGATACGCAGTATTTT
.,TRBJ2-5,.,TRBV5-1,CASTRTGETQYF,TGCGCCAGCACCCGGACCGGAGAGACCCAGTACTTC
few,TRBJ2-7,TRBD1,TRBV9,CASSGTAGGYEQYF,TGTGCCAGCAGCGGCACTGCAGGGGGCTACGAGCAGTACTTC
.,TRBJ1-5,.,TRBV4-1,CASSQVAGNQPQHF,TGCGCCAGCAGCCAAGTGGCGGGGAATCAGCCCCAGCATTTT
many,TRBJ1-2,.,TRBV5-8,CASSVDRLPSPNYGYTF,TGTGCCAGCAGCGTCGACAGACTCCCCTCTCCTAACTATGGCTACACCTTC
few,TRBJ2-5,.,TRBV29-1,CSVEAGFGQETQYF,TGCAGCGTTGAAGCAGGGTTTGGGCAAGAGACCCAGTACTTC
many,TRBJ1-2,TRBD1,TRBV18,CASSRQGSNYGYTF,TGTGCCAGCTCAAGACAGGGTTCTAACTATGGCTACACCTTC
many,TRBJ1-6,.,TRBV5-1,CASSLDSNNSPLHF,TGCGCCAGCAGCTTGGACAGTAACAATTCACCCCTCCACTTT
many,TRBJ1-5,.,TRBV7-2,CASSVDVNQPQHF,TGTGCCAGCAGCGTCGACGTCAATCAGCCCCAGCATTTT
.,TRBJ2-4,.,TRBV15,CATSTETGAKNIQYF,TGTGCCACCAGCACCGAGACAGGAGCCAAAAACATTCAGTACTTC
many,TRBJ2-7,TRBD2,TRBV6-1,CASREAGDSYEQYF,TGTGCCAGCAGAGAAGCGGGGGACTCCTACGAGCAGTACTTC
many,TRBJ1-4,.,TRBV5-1,CASSFGGEGEKLFF,TGCGCCAGCAGCTTCGGGGGCGAAGGAGAAAAACTGTTTTTT
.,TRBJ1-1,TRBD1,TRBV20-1,CSARDRRNRGRVTEAFF,TGCAGTGCTAGAGATCGGAGAAACAGGGGGAGAGTCACTGAAGCTTTCTTT
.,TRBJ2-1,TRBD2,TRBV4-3,CASSLGLAVHNEQFF,TGCGCCAGCAGCCTAGGACTAGCGGTCCACAATGAGCAGTTCTTC
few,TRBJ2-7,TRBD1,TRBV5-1,CASSWGLTGQGAYEQYF,TGCGCCAGCAGCTGGGGATTGACGGGACAGGGGGCCTACGAGCAGTACTTC
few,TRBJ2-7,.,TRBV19,CASTSGGSYEQYF,TGTGCCAGTACGTCCGGTGGCTCCTACGAGCAGTACTTC
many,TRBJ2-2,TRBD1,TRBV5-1,CASSSTGGHNTGELFF,TGCGCCAGCAGCTCCACAGGGGGCCACAACACCGGGGAGCTGTTTTTT
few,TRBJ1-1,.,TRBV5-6,CATRSGNTEASF,TGTGCCACCCGTTCGGGGAACACTGAAGCTTCCTTT
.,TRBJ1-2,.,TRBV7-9,CASSLVLPRAGSYGYTF,TGTGCCAGCAGCTTAGTGCTCCCGCGGGCGGGGAGCTATGGCTACACCTTC
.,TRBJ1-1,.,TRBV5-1,CASSLMGPGTTEAFF,TGCGCCAGCAGCTTGATGGGGCCCGGTACAACTGAAGCTTTCTTT
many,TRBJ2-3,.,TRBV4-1,CASSHPRDTQYF,TGCGCCAGCAGCCATCCCCGGGATACGCAGTATTTT
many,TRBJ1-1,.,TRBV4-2,CASSQDGLNTEAFF,TGTGCCAGCAGCCAAGACGGACTGAACACTGAAGCTTTCTTT
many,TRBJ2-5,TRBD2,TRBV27,CASSSGTSGGNQETQYF,TGTGCCAGCAGTTCCGGGACTAGCGGGGGAAACCAAGAGACCCAGTACTTC
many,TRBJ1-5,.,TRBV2,CASSEGQINQPQHF,TGTGCCAGCAGTGAAGGGCAGATCAATCAGCCCCAGCATTTT
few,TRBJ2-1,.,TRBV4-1,CASRPLITSYNEQFF,TGCGCCAGCAGACCTTTAATAACCTCCTACAATGAGCAGTTCTTC
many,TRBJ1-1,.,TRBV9,CASTRETDTEAFF,TGTGCCAGCACCAGGGAGACTGACACTGAAGCTTTCTTT
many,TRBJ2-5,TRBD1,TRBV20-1,CSADWTGTGETQYF,TGCAGTGCCGATTGGACAGGAACTGGAGAGACCCAGTACTTC
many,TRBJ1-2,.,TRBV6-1,CASSHYSGTKYGYTF,TGTGCCAGCAGCCATTACTCCGGGACAAAATATGGCTACACCTTC
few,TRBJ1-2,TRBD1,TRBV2,CASSVRGGSTVGYTF,TGTGCCAGCAGTGTCAGGGGGGGATCGACAGTTGGCTACACCTTC
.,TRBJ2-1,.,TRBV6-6,CASSYPPGRGPNEQFF,TGTGCCAGCAGTTACCCTCCGGGCAGGGGACCTAATGAGCAGTTCTTC
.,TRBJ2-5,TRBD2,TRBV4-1,CASSQSSGLAEETQYF,TGCGCCAGCAGCCAATCATCTGGACTAGCGGAAGAGACCCAGTACTTC
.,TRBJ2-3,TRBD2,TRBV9,CASSEGSLAVTDTQYF,TGTGCCAGCAGCGAGGGATCGCTAGCGGTGACGGATACGCAGTATTTT
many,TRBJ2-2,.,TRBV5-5,CASERNTGELFF,TGTGCCAGCGAAAGAAACACCGGGGAGCTGTTTTTT
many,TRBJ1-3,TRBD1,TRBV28,CASSSALRTGGNTIYF,TGTGCCAGCAGTTCGGCTTTGCGGACAGGGGGGAACACCATATATTTT
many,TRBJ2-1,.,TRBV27,CASSLIQGSYNEQFF,TGTGCCAGCAGTTTAATCCAGGGATCATACAATGAGCAGTTCTTC
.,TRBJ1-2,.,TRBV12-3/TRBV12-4,CASTGTGVGYTF,TGTGCCAGCACCGGAACAGGAGTAGGCTACACCTTC
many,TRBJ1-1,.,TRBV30,CAWSVARDTEAFF,TGTGCCTGGAGTGTAGCCAGGGACACTGAAGCTTTCTTT
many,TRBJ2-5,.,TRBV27,CASRLGGEETQYF,TGTGCCAGCAGGTTAGGAGGGGAAGAGACCCAGTACTTC
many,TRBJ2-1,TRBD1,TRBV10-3,CASTPGQAGDEQFF,TGTGCCAGCACCCCGGGACAGGCGGGCGATGAGCAGTTCTTC
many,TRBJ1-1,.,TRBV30,CAWSGQPNTEAFF,TGTGCCTGGAGTGGCCAGCCGAACACTGAAGCTTTCTTT
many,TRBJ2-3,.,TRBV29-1,CSVETQEERELGTDTQYF,TGCAGCGTTGAAACACAGGAAGAACGGGAGCTAGGAACAGATACGCAGTATTTT
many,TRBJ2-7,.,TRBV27,CASSFASSYEQYF,TGTGCCAGCAGTTTTGCTAGCTCCTACGAGCAGTACTTC
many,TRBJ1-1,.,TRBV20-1,CSARLGAPNTEAFF,TGCAGTGCTAGGTTGGGGGCCCCGAACACTGAAGCTTTCTTT
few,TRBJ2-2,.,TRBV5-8,CASSPGLVDTGELFF,TGTGCCAGCAGCCCGGGCCTAGTAGACACCGGGGAGCTGTTTTTT